The 17 T cell receptor beta chains presented below share a single source sample, sequenced in a study of T cells in tuberculosis (dated 2018 in TCRdb). The library was obtained by the immunoSEQ multiplex PCR assay. Here the immuneACCESS table is served through TCRdb, limited to in-frame sequences with V and J called. Missing clones are a known gap in these copies; in checked studies unresolved V genes cover under half, and the rest lacks a known reason. The sample table lists approximately 30,000 clones, around 90% of them with a count of one. Around 7.7% of the sample is held by the ten biggest clonotypes. The sample comprised PBMCs. The source is a donor aged 10 to 29 with latent tuberculosis or without tuberculosis infection. Some clones in this sample may be carry-over from other donors' samples.

The chain links TRBV6-6 to TRBJ2-2; TRBD2 matches at 9 bases. The ends lost 4 bases at V and 5 bases at J; junction bases unmatched: 8. The CDR3 is made up of 16 amino acids. CDR1 is MNHNY, CDR2 SVGAGI, per germline (reference sequence). CDR3 bases: TGTGCCAGCAGTTCGAGGCTAGCGGGGCGGACCGGGGAGCTGTTTTTT. Encoded protein: CASSSRLAGRTGELFF.

V is TRBV7-9 and J is TRBJ2-7; 9 nucleotides agree with TRBD2. In germline, CDR1 is SEHNR, CDR2 FQNEAQ (reference sequence). CDR3 length: 16 amino acids. With 4 bases clipped from V and 1 base from J, the junction kept 8 bases outside the gene matches. The CDR3 loop is CASSSVGLAGSYEQYF. Here the CDR3 DNA reads TGTGCCAGCAGCTCCGTAGGGCTAGCGGGGTCCTACGAGCAGTACTTC. Complete variable domain (other parts from reference TRBV7-9 and TRBJ2-7): DTGVSQNPRHKITKRGQNVTFRCDPISEHNRLYWYRQTLGQGPEFLTYFQNEAQLEKSRLLSDRFSAERPKGSFSTLEIQRTEQGDSAMYLCASSSVGLAGSYEQYFGPGTRLTVT.

The chain has TRBV6-5 and TRBJ1-3; TRBD1 aligns across 7 bases. Germline lookup yields CDR1 MNHEY and CDR2 SVGAGI. CDR3 size: 15 residues. V lost 2 bases to trimming and J lost 4 bases; unmatched junction nucleotides: 5. The CDR3 here is CASSYDRVGGNTIYF. CDR3 bases: TGTGCCAGCAGTTACGACAGGGTAGGCGGAAACACCATATATTTT.

The chain couples TRBV6-6 to TRBJ2-7, with D uncertain. The V end lost 8 bases, the J end lost 2 bases, and 10 bases lay between the germline ends. The CDR3 spans 12 residues. Germline V gene sequence: CDR1 MNHNY, CDR2 SVGAGI (reference sequence). CDR3 DNA sequence: TGTGCCAGCCTCGGAGTTCCCTACGAGCAGTACTTC. Protein sequence: CASLGVPYEQYF.

V gene TRBV27 combines with J gene TRBJ1-4; D ambiguous. CDR1 MNHEY and CDR2 SMNVEV come from the germline V gene (reference sequence). CDR3 length equals 13 residues. Trimming removed 7 bases from V and 5 bases from J, with 11 bases in between. The CDR3 region has the DNA TGTGCCAGCAATAGTCGGGTGAATGAAAAACTGTTTTTT. It is translated as CASNSRVNEKLFF.

J is TRBJ1-4 and V is TRBV4-1, with unresolved D. V lost 1 base and J 4 bases, leaving 4 bases between the germline ends. Germline-derived CDR1 and CDR2 are MGHRA and YSYEKL. The CDR3 totals 13 residues. The CDR3 sequence is CASSQVFNEKLFF. The CDR3 bases are TGCGCCAGCAGCCAAGTCTTTAATGAAAAACTGTTTTTT.

CDR3 bases: TGTGCCAGTAGCGATAAACTAGCGGGAGAGTATACCGGGGAGCTGTTTTTT. It specifies CASSDKLAGEYTGELFF. The rearrangement links TRBV19 to TRBJ2-2, with 11 nucleotides matching TRBD2. This CDR3 contains 17 residues. Germline CDR1 reads LNHDA; CDR2 reads SQIVND (reference sequence). The V gene end was trimmed by 6 bases and the J gene end by 5 bases; junction bases not matched to a gene: 11.

The V and J genes are TRBV5-1 and TRBJ2-5, with 7 bases matching TRBD2. The trim removed 4 bases at V and 1 base at J, leaving 10 bases unmatched. Germline CDR1 SGHRS, CDR2 YFSETQ. This CDR3 is 16 amino acids long. The CDR3 coding sequence is TGCGCCAGCAGCCCCAATAGCGGGCTGGTCCAAGAGACCCAGTACTTC. Its protein is CASSPNSGLVQETQYF.

The chain recombines TRBV28 with TRBJ1-1; TRBD1 matches at 7 bases. Trimming took 8 bases from V and 3 from J; bases not matched to a gene: 9. The germline CDR1 and CDR2 sequences are MDHEN and SYDVKM. The CDR3 is made up of 14 amino acids. This CDR3 is CASGPGQYDTEAFF. DNA of the CDR3: TGTGCCAGCGGCCCGGGACAGTATGACACTGAAGCTTTCTTT. The variable domain in full, completed from reference TRBV28 and TRBJ1-1, reads DVKVTQSSRYLVKRTGEKVFLECVQDMDHENMFWYRQDPGLGLRLIYFSYDVKMKEKGDIPEGYSVSREKKERFSLILESASTNQTSMYLCASGPGQYDTEAFFGQGTRLTVV.

The V gene is TRBV27, the J gene TRBJ1-1; TRBD1 matches 7 bases. After removal of 2 bases from V and 0 bases from J, the junction contained 0 bases not matched to a gene. This CDR3 has 14 residues. Germline CDR1 is MNHEY and CDR2 is SMNVEV (reference sequence). The CDR3 reads CASSLRGLNTEAFF. The CDR3, as DNA: TGTGCCAGCAGTTTAAGGGGGCTGAACACTGAAGCTTTCTTT.

The CDR3 DNA follows: TGTGCCAGCAGCTTGCAAGGTGGACAGGTCTATGGCTACACCTTC. Protein product: CASSLQGGQVYGYTF. The chain combines TRBV2 with TRBJ1-2, with 7 bases identical to TRBD1. Trimming took 6 bases from V and 4 from J; bases not matched to a gene: 11. Germline V lookup: CDR1 SNHLY, CDR2 FYNNEI. There are 15 residues in the CDR3.

This rearrangement joins TRBV27 to TRBJ2-1, with 9 bases matching TRBD2. CDR1 is MNHEY and CDR2 is SMNVEV in the germline V gene (reference sequence). J gave up 4 bases and V 7 bases, and 8 bases lay outside the gene matches. The CDR3 runs 15 residues. CDR3 DNA: TGTGCCAGCACCAAAACTAGCGGGCCTTACAATGAGCAGTTCTTC. Residues: CASTKTSGPYNEQFF.

The chain combines TRBV28 with TRBJ2-7; 8 nucleotides align to TRBD1. The CDR3 consists of 14 residues. The V segment lost 2 bases and the J segment 5 bases; nucleotides outside the gene matches: 5. The germline V gene has CDR1 MDHEN and CDR2 SYDVKM. Here the CDR3 DNA reads TGTGCCAGCAGTTTAGCTACAGGGGGTGACGAGCAGTACTTC. It encodes CASSLATGGDEQYF.

The chain links TRBV14 to TRBJ1-1, with TRBD1 matching 11 bases. V lost 4 bases, J lost 4 bases, and 8 bases stayed unmatched. The CDR3 sequence is 16 residues long. Germline CDR1 and CDR2: SGHDN and FVKESK. The CDR3 DNA follows: TGTGCCAGCAGCCGAGAGCCCGGGACAGGGGGCACTGAAGCTTTCTTT. Translating it yields CASSREPGTGGTEAFF.

The chain couples TRBV7-9 to TRBJ1-4, with 7 bases lining up with TRBD1. The CDR3 is made up of 14 amino acids. Germline trimming cut 4 bases from V and 3 bases from J; bases unmatched to any gene: 2. Germline CDR1 reads SEHNR; CDR2 reads FQNEAQ (reference sequence). The CDR3 DNA follows: TGTGCCAGCAGCTATGGGACAGCTAATGAAAAACTGTTTTTT. The encoded protein is CASSYGTANEKLFF.

This chain connects TRBV2 to TRBJ2-7; 8 bases agree with TRBD2. The CDR3 covers 14 residues. The ends lost 6 bases at V and 6 bases at J; junction bases unmatched: 10. CDR1 is SNHLY and CDR2 is FYNNEI in the germline V gene. The CDR3 sequence: CASRPSGLGGEQYF. CDR3 DNA sequence: TGTGCCAGCAGACCCTCGGGACTAGGGGGCGAGCAGTACTTC.

The chain recombines TRBV6-6 with TRBJ2-1, with 7 bases matching TRBD2. V was pared by 5 bases and J by 4 bases, with 11 bases of the junction left unmatched. From germline, CDR1 is MNHNY and CDR2 SVGAGI (reference sequence). There are 16 residues in the CDR3. Here the CDR3 DNA reads TGTGCCAGCAGTAAGACTGGGCGGGAGAGGTACAATGAGCAGTTCTTC. This translates into CASSKTGRERYNEQFF.